A single sample is the source of the 27 T cell receptor beta chains below, sequenced in a study of T-cell memory formation after mild COVID-19. TCRdb re-called the 5' RACE reads with MiXCR, one entry per CDR3 protein. The sample contains 300,000 to 400,000 distinct CDR3 sequences, 15% of which appear only once. Sequencing used PBMCs or a T cell subset sorted from them (not recorded which). The receptors were sampled from a man aged 18 to 30 who had mild COVID-19 (a few samples of this study predate the infection). Cell type and time point are not known.

This clonotype was picked up a small number of times. The rearrangement uses TRBV12-5 and TRBJ2-3; 7 bases are a match to TRBD1. CDR1 is LGHNT, CDR2 FRNRAP, per germline. J gave up 4 bases and V 6 bases, and 7 bases lay outside the gene matches. This CDR3 spans 14 amino acids. In nucleotides, the CDR3 is TGTGCTAGTGGGGGCGAGGGGGCGGCAGATACGCAGTATTTT. As protein: CASGGEGAADTQYF.

This clonotype was observed a few times. The V call is TRBV7-6, the J call TRBJ2-3, with 11 bases identical to TRBD1. The CDR3 contains 17 residues. CDR1 and CDR2 from the germline V gene are SGHVS and FNYEAQ. The V and J ends lost 6 bases and 6 bases, in that order; junction bases with no gene match: 14. The CDR3 region is CASRQLPGQGASDTQYF. CDR3 nucleotide sequence: TGTGCCAGCAGACAGCTCCCTGGACAGGGGGCCAGCGATACGCAGTATTTT.

The J gene is TRBJ2-3, the V gene TRBV28; D uncertain. Per the germline V gene, CDR1 is MDHEN and CDR2 is SYDVKM. Trimming removed 7 bases at V and 7 bases at J, with 12 bases between. The length of the CDR3 is 12 residues. The CDR3 DNA follows: TGTGCCAGCAATGACCCCCGACATACGCAGTATTTT. It encodes CASNDPRHTQYF.

This clonotype was counted a few times. V gene TRBV7-9 combines with J gene TRBJ1-1; D is unclear. The CDR3 is 14 amino acids. CDR1 is SEHNR, CDR2 FQNEAQ, per germline (reference sequence). V gave up 3 bases and J gave up 1 base, with 9 bases separating them. The CDR3 DNA follows: TGTGCCAGCAGCTTGGCGCAGCGGAACACTGAAGCTTTCTTT. As protein: CASSLAQRNTEAFF. The whole variable domain, remainder taken from reference TRBV7-9 and TRBJ1-1, is DTGVSQNPRHKITKRGQNVTFRCDPISEHNRLYWYRQTLGQGPEFLTYFQNEAQLEKSRLLSDRFSAERPKGSFSTLEIQRTEQGDSAMYLCASSLAQRNTEAFFGQGTRLTVV.

This clonotype was recorded at least ten times. As DNA, the CDR3 is TGTGCCTGGAGTGTACGGTCGGCAGATACGCAGTATTTT. This gives the protein CAWSVRSADTQYF. The chain employs TRBV30 and TRBJ2-3, with D unclear. The CDR3 length is 13 residues. Germline assignment: CDR1 GTSNPN and CDR2 SVGIG (reference sequence). Deletions cut 0 bases from V and 4 bases from J, with 8 bases between.

V and J are TRBV9 and TRBJ2-7, with 9 nucleotides matching TRBD1. Germline V gene data show CDR1 as SGDLS and CDR2 as YYNGEE. Germline trimming cut 4 bases from V and 4 bases from J; bases unmatched to any gene: 9. The CDR3 contains 15 residues. CDR3 loop: CASSLGQGISYEQYF. CDR3 DNA sequence: TGTGCCAGCAGCTTGGGACAGGGCATCTCATACGAGCAGTACTTC.

This clonotype has a handful of counts. One end of the junction does not line up with germline, which may come from a read error. V gene TRBV28 combines with J gene TRBJ2-7, with D uncertain. Germline CDR1 MDHEN, CDR2 SYDVKM. The CDR3 is made up of 11 amino acids. The DNA of the CDR3 is TGTGCCAGCAGCGTCCTTCACACATCTCACTTC. Translating it yields CASSVLHTSHF.

This clonotype was seen ten or more times. The rearrangement joins TRBV7-8 to TRBJ2-3; D is ambiguous. In germline, CDR1 is SGHVS, CDR2 FQNEAQ. The CDR3 runs to 14 residues. Between the trimmed V and J ends, which lost 5 bases and 6 bases, there was a span of 15 bases. The CDR3 DNA is TGTGCCAGCAGCCCAACGAGAACCTCGGATACGCAGTATTTT. The encoded protein is CASSPTRTSDTQYF.

This clonotype turned up a few times. This chain connects TRBV6-4 to TRBJ2-3; tentative D call: TRBD2 (5 bases). CDR1 and CDR2 (germline): MRHNA, SNTAGT. V was pared by 5 bases and J by 2 bases, with 8 bases between. The CDR3 totals 13 residues. CDR3 residues: CASSRDVTDTQYF. In DNA, the CDR3 is TGTGCCAGCAGTCGGGATGTCACAGATACGCAGTATTTT.

The chain employs TRBV27 and TRBJ2-3; TRBD2 is a possible D gene (5 bases). Germline lookup yields CDR1 MNHEY and CDR2 SMNVEV (reference sequence). This CDR3 contains 12 residues. Trimming pared 2 bases from V and 9 bases from J, leaving 9 bases between. The CDR3, as DNA: TGTGCCAGCAGTTTAGGAGGAGTGACGCAGTATTTT. Encoded protein: CASSLGGVTQYF.

The table lists this clonotype with a few counts. CDR3 DNA sequence: TGTGCCAGCAGTTCCGAAGACAGGGCGAGCTCTGGAAACACCATATATTTT. It specifies CASSSEDRASSGNTIYF. The chain uses TRBV6-6 and TRBJ1-3, with TRBD1 matching over 7 bases. The V and J ends lost 4 bases and 0 bases, in that order; junction bases with no gene match: 9. CDR1 MNHNY and CDR2 SVGAGI come from the germline V gene (reference sequence). There are 17 residues in the CDR3.

The chain has TRBV6-6 and TRBJ2-7; D might be TRBD1 (5 bases). The CDR3 contains 13 residues. Germline V CDR1 and CDR2: MNHNY, SVGAGI (reference sequence). V was pared by 7 bases and J by 6 bases, with 16 bases between. The CDR3 DNA reads TGTGCCAGCACTTGGGGCAGGGTATCCGAGCAGTACGTC. Its translation: CASTWGRVSEQYV.

This clonotype was recorded many times. The chain has TRBV6-5 and TRBJ2-3, with TRBD2 matching 12 bases. Germline values: CDR1 MNHEY, CDR2 SVGAGI. J gave up 2 bases and V 6 bases, and 6 bases lay outside the gene matches. The CDR3 is 16 residues long. The CDR3 bases are TGTGCCAGCAGCCTAGGACTAGCGGGGATCACAGATACGCAGTATTTT. This encodes CASSLGLAGITDTQYF.

CDR3 amino acids: CASSLAPFDSPLHF. Here the CDR3 DNA reads TGTGCCAGCAGCTTAGCTCCTTTTGATTCACCCCTCCACTTT. The V call is TRBV7-6, the J call TRBJ1-6, with D uncertain. Trimming took 0 bases from V and 8 from J, leaving 8 bases between them. The CDR3 consists of 14 residues. The germline CDR1 and CDR2 sequences are SGHVS and FNYEAQ.

This chain links TRBV19 with TRBJ1-5; 8 nucleotides line up with TRBD1. This CDR3 has 15 amino acids. CDR1 is LNHDA, CDR2 SQIVND, per germline (reference sequence). V was clipped by 4 bases and J by 5 bases; unmatched bases: 7. CDR3 coding DNA: TGTGCCAGTAGTACACGGACAGGGCCTGATCAGCCCCAGCATTTT. Its protein product is CASSTRTGPDQPQHF. Supplemented by reference TRBV19 and TRBJ1-5, the full variable domain reads DGGITQSPKYLFRKEGQNVTLSCEQNLNHDAMYWYRQDPGQGLRLIYYSQIVNDFQKGDIAEGYSVSREKKESFPLTVTSAQKNPTAFYLCASSTRTGPDQPQHFGDGTRLSIL.

The DNA of the CDR3 is TGTGCCAGTAGACAGGGGGCGAACACTGAAGCTTTCTTT. It yields the protein CASRQGANTEAFF. V gene TRBV7-9 combines with J gene TRBJ1-1, with 10 bases lining up with TRBD1. CDR1 and CDR2 (germline): SEHNR, FQNEAQ (reference sequence). V gave up 9 bases and J gave up 1 base; unmatched junction bases: 2. CDR3 length: 13 residues.

The genes are TRBV7-9 and TRBJ2-7; 9 bases align to TRBD2. CDR3 length: 16 residues. Germline V gene lookup returns CDR1 SEHNR and CDR2 FQNEAQ (reference sequence). The junction had 8 bases not matched to a gene; V was cut back by 5 bases and J by 0 bases. The CDR3 region has the DNA TGTGCCAGCAGCCCACCACCGACTAGCGGCTCCTACGAGCAGTACGTC. It yields the protein CASSPPPTSGSYEQYV.

V usage is TRBV4-2 and J usage is TRBJ2-3; perhaps TRBD2 as D (7 bases). The ends were cut back, 6 bases at V and 2 bases at J, with 12 bases in the middle. Germline V gives CDR1 LGHNA, CDR2 YNFKEQ. The length of the CDR3 is 14 residues. The CDR3 here is CASSVGGDTDTQYF. The CDR3 DNA reads as TGTGCCAGCAGTGTAGGGGGGGACACAGATACGCAGTATTTT.

This clonotype appeared a few times. The J gene is TRBJ2-4, the V gene TRBV15; 8 bases are a match to TRBD2. The CDR3 is made up of 13 amino acids. The germline V gene has CDR1 LNHNV and CDR2 YYDKDF (reference sequence). V trimming: 4 bases; J trimming: 5 bases; junction bases outside the gene matches: 1. CDR3 sequence reads: CATSTAGENIQYF. For the CDR3, the DNA is TGTGCCACCAGCACAGCGGGGGAAAACATTCAGTACTTC.

The J gene is TRBJ1-2, the V gene TRBV7-9, with unresolved D. From germline, CDR1 is SEHNR and CDR2 FQNEAQ (reference sequence). The CDR3 has 11 amino acids. V gave up 0 bases and J gave up 5 bases, with 1 base separating them. As DNA, the CDR3 is TGTGCCAGCAGCTTAGCTTATGGCTACACCTTC. Amino acids: CASSLAYGYTF.

This clonotype has a handful of counts. J is TRBJ1-2 and V is TRBV4-1, with D perhaps TRBD1 (6 bases). Trimming left V 4 bases short and J 2 bases short, with 11 bases between. Germline values: CDR1 MGHRA, CDR2 YSYEKL. The CDR3 totals 14 residues. In DNA form, the CDR3 reads TGCGCCAGCAGCCCCCCCCAGGGGAACTATGGCTACACCTTC. This sequence encodes CASSPPQGNYGYTF.

V is TRBV12-3 or TRBV12-4 and J is TRBJ1-2, with D unclear. V lost 5 bases, J lost 4 bases, and 11 bases lay in between. There are 13 residues in the CDR3. CDR3 coding DNA: TGTGCCAGCAGTCCGCGGATGGGCTATGGCTACACCTTC. Its protein is CASSPRMGYGYTF.

The chain employs TRBV4-2 and TRBJ2-4; 8 bases are shared with TRBD1. In germline, CDR1 is LGHNA, CDR2 YNFKEQ. The CDR3 spans 14 residues. After removal of 1 base from V and 10 bases from J, the junction contained 6 bases not matched to a gene. CDR3 bases: TGTGCCAGCAGCCAAGGTACAGGGGGTGCAATTCAGTACTTC. It codes for CASSQGTGGAIQYF.

This chain connects TRBV15 to TRBJ2-5; 8 bases fit TRBD1. CDR3 length equals 15 residues. CDR1 and CDR2 (germline): LNHNV, YYDKDF (reference sequence). With V trimmed by 5 bases and J by 4 bases, 9 bases remained unmatched. This CDR3 is CATSLSTGGGETQYF. In DNA, the CDR3 is TGTGCCACCAGCCTGTCTACAGGGGGTGGAGAGACCCAGTACTTC. Supplemented by reference TRBV15 and TRBJ2-5, the full variable domain reads DAMVIQNPRYQVTQFGKPVTLSCSQTLNHNVMYWYQQKSSQAPKLLFHYYDKDFNNEADTPDNFQSRRPNTSFCFLDIRSPGLGDTAMYLCATSLSTGGGETQYFGPGTRLLVL.

The sample holds a few counts of this clonotype. The chain joins TRBV5-1 to TRBJ2-5; TRBD1 aligns across 10 bases. The V and J ends lost 0 bases and 6 bases, in that order; junction bases with no gene match: 5. This CDR3 contains 15 residues. Germline assignment: CDR1 SGHRS and CDR2 YFSETQ. As DNA, the CDR3 is TGCGCCAGCAGCTTGGAGGGACAGGGGAGGCAGACCCAGTACTTC. This encodes CASSLEGQGRQTQYF.

The V and J genes are TRBV9 and TRBJ1-2; TRBD1 is a possible D gene (6 bases). Trimming shortened V by 3 bases and J by 4 bases, and 13 bases separated the two germline ends. Per germline, CDR1 SGDLS and CDR2 YYNGEE. This CDR3 comprises 14 residues. CDR3 in amino acids: CASSARGQLYGYTF. The CDR3 nucleotides read TGTGCCAGCAGCGCCCGCGGACAGCTCTATGGCTACACCTTC.

This chain uses TRBV20-1 with TRBJ2-7; D uncertain. Per the germline V gene, CDR1 is DFQATT and CDR2 is SNEGSKA (reference sequence). V lost 4 bases, J lost 5 bases, and 9 bases lay in between. The CDR3 extends over 11 amino acids. The CDR3 protein is CSATEVDEQYV. CDR3 nucleotides: TGCAGTGCTACTGAGGTGGACGAGCAGTACGTC.